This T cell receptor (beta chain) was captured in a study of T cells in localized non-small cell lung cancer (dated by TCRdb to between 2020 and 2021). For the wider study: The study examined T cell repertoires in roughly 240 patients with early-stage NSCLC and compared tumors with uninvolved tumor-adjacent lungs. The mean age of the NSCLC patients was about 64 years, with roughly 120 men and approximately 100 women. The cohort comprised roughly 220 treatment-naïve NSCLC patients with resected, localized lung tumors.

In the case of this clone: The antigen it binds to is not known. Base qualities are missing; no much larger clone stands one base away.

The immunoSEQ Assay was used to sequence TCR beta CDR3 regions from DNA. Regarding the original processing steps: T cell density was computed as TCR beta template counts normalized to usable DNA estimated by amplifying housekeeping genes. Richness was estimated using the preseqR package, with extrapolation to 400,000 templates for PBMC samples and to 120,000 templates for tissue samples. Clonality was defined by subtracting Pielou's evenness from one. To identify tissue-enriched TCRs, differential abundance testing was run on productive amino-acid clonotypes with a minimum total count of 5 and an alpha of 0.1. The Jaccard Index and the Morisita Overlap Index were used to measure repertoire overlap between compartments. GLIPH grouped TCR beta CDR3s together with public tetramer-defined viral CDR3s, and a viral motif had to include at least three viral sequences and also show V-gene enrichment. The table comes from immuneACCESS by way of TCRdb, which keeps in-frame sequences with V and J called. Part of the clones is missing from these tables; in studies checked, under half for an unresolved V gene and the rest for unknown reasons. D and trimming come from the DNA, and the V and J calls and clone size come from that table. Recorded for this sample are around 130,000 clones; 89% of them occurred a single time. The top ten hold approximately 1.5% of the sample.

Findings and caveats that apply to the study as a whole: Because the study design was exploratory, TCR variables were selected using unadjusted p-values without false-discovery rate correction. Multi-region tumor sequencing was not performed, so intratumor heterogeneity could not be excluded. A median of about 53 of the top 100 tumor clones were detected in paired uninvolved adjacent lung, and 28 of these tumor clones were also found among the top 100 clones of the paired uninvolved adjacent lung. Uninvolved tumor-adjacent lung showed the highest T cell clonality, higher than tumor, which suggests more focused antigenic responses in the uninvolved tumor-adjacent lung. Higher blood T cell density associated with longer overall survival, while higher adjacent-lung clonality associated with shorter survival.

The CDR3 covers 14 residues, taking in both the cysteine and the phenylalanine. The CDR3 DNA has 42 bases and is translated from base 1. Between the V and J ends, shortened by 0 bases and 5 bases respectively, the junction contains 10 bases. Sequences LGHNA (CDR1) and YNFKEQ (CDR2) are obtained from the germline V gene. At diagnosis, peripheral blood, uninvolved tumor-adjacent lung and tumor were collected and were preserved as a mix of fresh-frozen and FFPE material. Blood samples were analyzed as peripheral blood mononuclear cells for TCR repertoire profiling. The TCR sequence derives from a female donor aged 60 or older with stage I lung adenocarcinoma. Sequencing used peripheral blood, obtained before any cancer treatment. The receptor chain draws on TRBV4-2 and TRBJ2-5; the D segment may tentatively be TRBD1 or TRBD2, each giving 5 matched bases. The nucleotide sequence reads TGTGCCAGCAGCCAAGACGGGGCCCTGGAGACCCAGTACTTC. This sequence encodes CASSQDGALETQYF.